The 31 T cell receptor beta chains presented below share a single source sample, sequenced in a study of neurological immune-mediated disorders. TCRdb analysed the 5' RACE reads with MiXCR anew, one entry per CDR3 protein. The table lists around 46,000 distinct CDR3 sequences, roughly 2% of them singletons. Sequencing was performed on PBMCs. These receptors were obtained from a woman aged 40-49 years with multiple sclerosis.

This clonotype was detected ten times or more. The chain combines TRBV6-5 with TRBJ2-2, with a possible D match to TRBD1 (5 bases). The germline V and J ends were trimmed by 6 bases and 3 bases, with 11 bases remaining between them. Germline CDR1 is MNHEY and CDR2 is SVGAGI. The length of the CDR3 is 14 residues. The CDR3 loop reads CASRKDRYTGELFF. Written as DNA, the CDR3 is TGTGCCAGCAGAAAAGACAGATACACCGGGGAGCTGTTTTTT.

CDR3: CASSPRLAAYEQYF. CDR3 in DNA: TGTGCCAGCAGCCCGCGACTAGCGGCCTACGAGCAGTACTTC. The genes are TRBV13 and TRBJ2-7; 9 bases are shared with TRBD2. Germline CDR1 and CDR2: PRHDT and FYEKMQ (reference sequence). CDR3 length equals 14 residues. The J segment lost 2 bases and the V segment lost 5 bases, leaving 4 bases of the junction unmatched.

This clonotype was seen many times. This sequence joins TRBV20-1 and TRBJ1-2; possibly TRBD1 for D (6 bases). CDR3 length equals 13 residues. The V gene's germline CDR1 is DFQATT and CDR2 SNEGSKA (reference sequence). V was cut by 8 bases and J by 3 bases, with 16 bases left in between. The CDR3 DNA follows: TGCAGTCCGAGGACAGTATTGGACTATGGCTACACCTTC. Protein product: CSPRTVLDYGYTF.

DNA of the CDR3: TGTGCCACCAGCAGAAAATTAATTAAAACAGGGGTTGCTGGCACTGAAGCTTTCTTT. Translated, it gives CATSRKLIKTGVAGTEAFF. The chain carries TRBV15 and TRBJ1-1; 7 nucleotides line up with TRBD1. The CDR3 is 19 amino acids. After removal of 2 bases from V and 4 bases from J, the junction contained 19 bases not matched to a gene. Germline V gives CDR1 LNHNV, CDR2 YYDKDF (reference sequence).

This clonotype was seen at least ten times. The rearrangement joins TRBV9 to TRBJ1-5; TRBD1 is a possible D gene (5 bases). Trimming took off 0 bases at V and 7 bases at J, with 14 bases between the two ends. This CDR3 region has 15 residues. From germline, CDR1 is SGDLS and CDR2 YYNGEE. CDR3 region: CASSVGEGLGQPQHF. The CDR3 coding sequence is TGTGCCAGCAGCGTAGGAGAGGGGCTGGGCCAGCCCCAGCATTTT.

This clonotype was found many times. The CDR3 reads CASGRGISTDTQYF. The CDR3, as DNA: TGTGCCAGCGGGCGGGGAATTAGCACAGATACGCAGTATTTT. The rearrangement uses TRBV6-1 and TRBJ2-3, with TRBD2 as a possible D gene (6 bases). The germline gives CDR1 MNHNS, CDR2 SASEGT. V shed 8 bases and J shed 0 bases, with 12 bases lying between them. The CDR3 runs 14 residues.

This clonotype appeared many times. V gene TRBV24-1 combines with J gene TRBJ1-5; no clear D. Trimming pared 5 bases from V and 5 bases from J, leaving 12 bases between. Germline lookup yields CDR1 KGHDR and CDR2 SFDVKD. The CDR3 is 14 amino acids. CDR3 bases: TGTGCCACCAGTGTATCCGGGGTGGATCAGCCCCAGCATTTT. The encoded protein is CATSVSGVDQPQHF.

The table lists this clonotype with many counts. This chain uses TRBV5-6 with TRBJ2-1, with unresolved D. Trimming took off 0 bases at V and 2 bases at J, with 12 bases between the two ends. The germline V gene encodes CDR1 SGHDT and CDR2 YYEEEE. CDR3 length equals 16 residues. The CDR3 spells CASSLDISAPYNEQFF. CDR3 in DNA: TGTGCCAGCAGCTTGGATATTTCTGCCCCCTACAATGAGCAGTTCTTC.

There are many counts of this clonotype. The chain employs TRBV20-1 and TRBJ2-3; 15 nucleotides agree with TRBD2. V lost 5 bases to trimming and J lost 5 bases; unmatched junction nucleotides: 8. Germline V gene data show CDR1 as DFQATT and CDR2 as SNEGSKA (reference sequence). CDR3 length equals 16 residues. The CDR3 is CSAFGLAGGPLDTQYF. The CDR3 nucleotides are TGCAGTGCTTTCGGACTAGCGGGGGGGCCGCTAGATACGCAGTATTTT.

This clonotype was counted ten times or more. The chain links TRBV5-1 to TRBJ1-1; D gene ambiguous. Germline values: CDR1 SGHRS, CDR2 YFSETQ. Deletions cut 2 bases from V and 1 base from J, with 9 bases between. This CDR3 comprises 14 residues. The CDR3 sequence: CASSFEAGNTEAFF. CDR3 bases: TGCGCCAGCAGCTTTGAGGCCGGGAACACTGAAGCTTTCTTT.

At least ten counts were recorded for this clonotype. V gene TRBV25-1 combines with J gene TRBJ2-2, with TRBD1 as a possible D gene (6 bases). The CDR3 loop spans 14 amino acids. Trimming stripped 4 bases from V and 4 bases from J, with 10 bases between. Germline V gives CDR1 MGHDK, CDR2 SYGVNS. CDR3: CASSGWTATGELFF. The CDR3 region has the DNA TGTGCCAGCAGTGGCTGGACAGCCACCGGGGAGCTGTTTTTT.

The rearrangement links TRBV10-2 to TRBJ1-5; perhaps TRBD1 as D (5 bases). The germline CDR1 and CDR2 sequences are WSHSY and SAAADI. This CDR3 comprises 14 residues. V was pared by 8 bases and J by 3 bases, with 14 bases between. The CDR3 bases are TGCGCCAGCTCCCTTGGGGCAGACAATCAGCCCCAGCATTTT. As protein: CASSLGADNQPQHF.

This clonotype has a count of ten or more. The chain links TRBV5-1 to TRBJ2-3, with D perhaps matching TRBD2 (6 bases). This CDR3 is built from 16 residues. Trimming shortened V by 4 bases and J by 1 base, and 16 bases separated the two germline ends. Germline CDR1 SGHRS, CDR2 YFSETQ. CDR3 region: CASSTTTGLRTDTQYF. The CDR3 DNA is TGCGCCAGCAGCACCACAACGGGACTGCGCACAGATACGCAGTATTTT.

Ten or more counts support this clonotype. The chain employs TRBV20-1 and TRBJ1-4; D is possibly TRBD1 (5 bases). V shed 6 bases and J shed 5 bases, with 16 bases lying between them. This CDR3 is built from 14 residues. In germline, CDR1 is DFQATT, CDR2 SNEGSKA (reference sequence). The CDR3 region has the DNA TGCAGTGCCGGAGTCGGGGGGAAAAATGAAAAACTGTTTTTT. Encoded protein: CSAGVGGKNEKLFF.

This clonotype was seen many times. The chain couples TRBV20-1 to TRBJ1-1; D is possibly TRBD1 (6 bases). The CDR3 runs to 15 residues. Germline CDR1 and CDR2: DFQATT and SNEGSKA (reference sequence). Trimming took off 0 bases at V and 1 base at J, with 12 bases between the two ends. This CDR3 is CSARDVGGANTEAFF. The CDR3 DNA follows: TGCAGTGCTAGAGATGTCGGGGGGGCGAACACTGAAGCTTTCTTT.

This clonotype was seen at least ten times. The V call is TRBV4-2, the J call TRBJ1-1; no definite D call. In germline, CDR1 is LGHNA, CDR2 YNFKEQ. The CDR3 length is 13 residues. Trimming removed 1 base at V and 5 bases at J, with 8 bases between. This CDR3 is CASSQARRTEAFF. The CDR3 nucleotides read TGTGCCAGCAGCCAAGCCCGGAGGACTGAAGCTTTCTTT.

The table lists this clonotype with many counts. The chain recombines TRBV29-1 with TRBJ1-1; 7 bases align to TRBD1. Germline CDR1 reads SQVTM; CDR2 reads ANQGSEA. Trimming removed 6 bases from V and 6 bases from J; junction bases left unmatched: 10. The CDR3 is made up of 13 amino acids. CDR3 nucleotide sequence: TGCAGCGTCCATAGACAGGGTAGGGCTGAAGCTTTCTTT. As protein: CSVHRQGRAEAFF.

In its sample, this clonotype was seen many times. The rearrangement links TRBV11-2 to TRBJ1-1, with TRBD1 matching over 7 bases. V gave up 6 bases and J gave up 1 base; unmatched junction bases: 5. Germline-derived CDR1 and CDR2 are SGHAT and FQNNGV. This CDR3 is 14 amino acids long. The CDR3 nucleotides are TGTGCCAGCAGGCTCGGGACAGCGAACACTGAAGCTTTCTTT. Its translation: CASRLGTANTEAFF.

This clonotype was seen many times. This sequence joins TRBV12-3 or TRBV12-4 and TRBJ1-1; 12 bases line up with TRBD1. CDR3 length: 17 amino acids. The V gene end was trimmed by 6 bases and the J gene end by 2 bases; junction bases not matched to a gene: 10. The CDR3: CASSWGQGAFSNTEAFF. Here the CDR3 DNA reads TGTGCCAGCAGCTGGGGACAGGGGGCTTTTAGTAACACTGAAGCTTTCTTT.

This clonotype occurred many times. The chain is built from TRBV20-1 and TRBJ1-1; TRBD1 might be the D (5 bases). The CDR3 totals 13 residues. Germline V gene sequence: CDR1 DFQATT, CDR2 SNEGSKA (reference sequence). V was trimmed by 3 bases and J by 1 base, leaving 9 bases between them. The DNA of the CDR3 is TGCAGTGCTAGTGGGGGACCGAACACTGAAGCTTTCTTT. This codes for CSASGGPNTEAFF.

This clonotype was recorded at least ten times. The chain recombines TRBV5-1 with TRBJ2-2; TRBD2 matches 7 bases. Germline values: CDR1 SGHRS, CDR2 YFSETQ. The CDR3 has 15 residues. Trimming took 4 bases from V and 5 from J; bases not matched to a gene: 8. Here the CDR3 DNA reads TGCGCCAGCAGCCCCCGTACTAGCGCAACCGGGGAGCTGTTTTTT. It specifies CASSPRTSATGELFF.

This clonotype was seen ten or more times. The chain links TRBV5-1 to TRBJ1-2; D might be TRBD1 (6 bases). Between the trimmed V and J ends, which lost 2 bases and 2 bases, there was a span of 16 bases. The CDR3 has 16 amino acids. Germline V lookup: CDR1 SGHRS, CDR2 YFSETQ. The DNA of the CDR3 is TGCGCCAGCAGCTTACAGGGTCCCCCCACGAACTATGGCTACACCTTC. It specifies CASSLQGPPTNYGYTF.

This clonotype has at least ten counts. The CDR3, as DNA: TGCGCCAGCAGCCCCTACTTCCAAGGCTCCTACGAGCAGTACTTC. It specifies CASSPYFQGSYEQYF. The V and J genes are TRBV4-1 and TRBJ2-7; D is ambiguous. Trimming shortened V by 4 bases and J by 0 bases, and 13 bases separated the two germline ends. Germline V gene sequence: CDR1 MGHRA, CDR2 YSYEKL. CDR3 length: 15 residues.

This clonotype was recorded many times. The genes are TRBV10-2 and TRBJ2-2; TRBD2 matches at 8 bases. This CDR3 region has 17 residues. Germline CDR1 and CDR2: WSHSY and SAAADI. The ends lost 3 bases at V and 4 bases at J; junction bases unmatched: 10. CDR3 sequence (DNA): TGCGCCAGCAGTGACACTGGGACTAGTCGTTTCACCGGGGAGCTGTTTTTT. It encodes CASSDTGTSRFTGELFF.

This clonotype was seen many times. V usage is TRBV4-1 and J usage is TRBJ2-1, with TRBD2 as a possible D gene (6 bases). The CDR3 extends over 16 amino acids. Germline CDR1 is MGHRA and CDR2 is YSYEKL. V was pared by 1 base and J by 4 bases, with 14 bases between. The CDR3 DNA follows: TGCGCCAGCAGCCAAGGCTTCAGCGGGCGATACAATGAGCAGTTCTTC. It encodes CASSQGFSGRYNEQFF.

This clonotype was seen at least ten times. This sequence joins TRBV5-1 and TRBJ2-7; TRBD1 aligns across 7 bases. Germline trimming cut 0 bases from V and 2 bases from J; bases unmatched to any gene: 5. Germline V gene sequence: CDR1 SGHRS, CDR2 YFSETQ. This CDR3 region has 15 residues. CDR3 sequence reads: CASSLAGRGTYEQYF. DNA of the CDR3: TGCGCCAGCAGCTTGGCGGGCAGGGGGACCTACGAGCAGTACTTC.

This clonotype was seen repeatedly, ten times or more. CDR3 sequence reads: CASSHRGTANEKLFF. CDR3 in DNA: TGTGCCAGCAGCCACCGAGGGACAGCTAATGAAAAACTGTTTTTT. The rearrangement links TRBV3-1 to TRBJ1-4; 7 nucleotides line up with TRBD1. The CDR3 runs to 15 residues. Trimming cost V 3 bases and J 3 bases; bases outside gene matches: 4. Germline V gene sequence: CDR1 LGHDT, CDR2 YNNKEL (reference sequence). Full variable domain (rest looked up from reference TRBV3-1 and TRBJ1-4): DTAVSQTPKYLVTQMGNDKSIKCEQNLGHDTMYWYKQDSKKFLKIMFSYNNKELIINETVPNRFSPKSPDKAHLNLHINSLELGDSAVYFCASSHRGTANEKLFFGSGTQLSVL.

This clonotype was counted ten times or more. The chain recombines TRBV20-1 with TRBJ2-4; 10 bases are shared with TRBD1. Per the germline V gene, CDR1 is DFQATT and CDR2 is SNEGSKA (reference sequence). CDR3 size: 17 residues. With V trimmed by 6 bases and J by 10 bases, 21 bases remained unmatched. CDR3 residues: CSAPKPGTGALGGIQYF. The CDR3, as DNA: TGCAGTGCCCCCAAGCCCGGGACAGGGGCCCTAGGGGGGATTCAGTACTTC.

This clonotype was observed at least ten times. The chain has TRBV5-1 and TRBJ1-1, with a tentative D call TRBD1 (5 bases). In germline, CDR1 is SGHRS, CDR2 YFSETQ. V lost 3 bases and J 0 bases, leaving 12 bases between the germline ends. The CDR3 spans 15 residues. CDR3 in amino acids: CASSSGDGLNTEAFF. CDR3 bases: TGCGCCAGCAGCTCCGGGGACGGCTTGAACACTGAAGCTTTCTTT. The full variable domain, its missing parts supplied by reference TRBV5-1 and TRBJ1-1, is KAGVTQTPRYLIKTRGQQVTLSCSPISGHRSVSWYQQTPGQGLQFLFEYFSETQRNKGNFPGRFSGRQFSNSRSEMNVSTLELGDSALYLCASSSGDGLNTEAFFGQGTRLTVV.

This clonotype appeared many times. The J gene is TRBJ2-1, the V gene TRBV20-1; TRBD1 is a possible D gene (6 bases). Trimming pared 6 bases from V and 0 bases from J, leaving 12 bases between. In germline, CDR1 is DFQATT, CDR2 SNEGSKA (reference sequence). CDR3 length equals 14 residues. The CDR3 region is CSADGQSSYNEQFF. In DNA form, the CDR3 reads TGCAGTGCCGACGGACAGAGCTCCTACAATGAGCAGTTCTTC.

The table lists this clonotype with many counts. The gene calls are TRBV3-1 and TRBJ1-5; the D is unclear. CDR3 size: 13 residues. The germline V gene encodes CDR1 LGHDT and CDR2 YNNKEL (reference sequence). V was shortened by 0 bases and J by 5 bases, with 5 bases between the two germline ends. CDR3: CASSQDLDQPQHF. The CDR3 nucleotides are TGTGCCAGCAGCCAAGATCTAGATCAGCCCCAGCATTTT.